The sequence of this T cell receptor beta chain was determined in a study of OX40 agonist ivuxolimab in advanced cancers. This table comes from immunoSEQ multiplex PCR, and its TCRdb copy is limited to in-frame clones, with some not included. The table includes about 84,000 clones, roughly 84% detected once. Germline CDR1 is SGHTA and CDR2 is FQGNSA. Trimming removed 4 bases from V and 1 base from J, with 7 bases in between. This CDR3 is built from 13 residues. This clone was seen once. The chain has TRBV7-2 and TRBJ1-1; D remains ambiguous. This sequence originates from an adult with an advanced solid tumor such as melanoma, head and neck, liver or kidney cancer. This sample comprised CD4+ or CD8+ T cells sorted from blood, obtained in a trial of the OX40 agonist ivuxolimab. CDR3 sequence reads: CASSSRRNTEAFF. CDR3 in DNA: TGTGCCAGCAGCTCCCGTCGGAACACTGAAGCTTTCTTT.